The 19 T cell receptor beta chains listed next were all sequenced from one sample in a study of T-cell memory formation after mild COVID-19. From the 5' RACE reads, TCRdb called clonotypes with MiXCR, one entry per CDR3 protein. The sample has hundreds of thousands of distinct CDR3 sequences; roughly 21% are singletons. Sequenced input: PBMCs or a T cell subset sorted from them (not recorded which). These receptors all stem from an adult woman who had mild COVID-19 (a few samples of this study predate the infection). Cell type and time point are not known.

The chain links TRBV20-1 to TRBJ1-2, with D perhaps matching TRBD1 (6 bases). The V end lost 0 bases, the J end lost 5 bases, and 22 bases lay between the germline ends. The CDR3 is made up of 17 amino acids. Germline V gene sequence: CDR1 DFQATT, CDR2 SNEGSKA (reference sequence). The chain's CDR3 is CSARDPGGQGRAYGYTF. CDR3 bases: TGCAGTGCTAGAGACCCCGGGGGGCAAGGGCGGGCTTATGGCTACACCTTC.

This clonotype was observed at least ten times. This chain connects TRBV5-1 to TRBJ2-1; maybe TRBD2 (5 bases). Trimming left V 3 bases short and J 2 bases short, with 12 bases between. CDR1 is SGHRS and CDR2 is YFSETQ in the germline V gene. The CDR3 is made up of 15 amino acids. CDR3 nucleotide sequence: TGCGCCAGCAGCTCGGGAAGGGTAACCTACAATGAGCAGTTCTTC. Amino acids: CASSSGRVTYNEQFF.

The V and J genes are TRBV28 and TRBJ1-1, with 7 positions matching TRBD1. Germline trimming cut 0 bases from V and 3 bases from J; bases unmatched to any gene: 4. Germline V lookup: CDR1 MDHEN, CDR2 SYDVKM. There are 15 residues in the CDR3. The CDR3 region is CASSLWAGGDTEAFF. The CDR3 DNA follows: TGTGCCAGCAGTTTATGGGCAGGGGGAGACACTGAAGCTTTCTTT.

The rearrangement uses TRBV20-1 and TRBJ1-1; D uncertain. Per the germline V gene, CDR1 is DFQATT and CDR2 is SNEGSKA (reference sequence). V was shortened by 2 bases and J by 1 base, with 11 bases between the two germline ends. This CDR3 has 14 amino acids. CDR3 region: CSARRGLRNTEAFF. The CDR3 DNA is TGCAGTGCTAGACGAGGTCTTAGGAACACTGAAGCTTTCTTT.

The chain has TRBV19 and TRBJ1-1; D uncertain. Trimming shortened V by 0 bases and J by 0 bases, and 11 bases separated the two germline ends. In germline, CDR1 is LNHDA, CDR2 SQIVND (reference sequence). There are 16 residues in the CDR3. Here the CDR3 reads CASSIDGGNLNTEAFF. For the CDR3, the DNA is TGTGCCAGTAGTATAGACGGTGGAAACCTGAACACTGAAGCTTTCTTT. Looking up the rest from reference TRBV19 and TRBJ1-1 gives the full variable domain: DGGITQSPKYLFRKEGQNVTLSCEQNLNHDAMYWYRQDPGQGLRLIYYSQIVNDFQKGDIAEGYSVSREKKESFPLTVTSAQKNPTAFYLCASSIDGGNLNTEAFFGQGTRLTVV.

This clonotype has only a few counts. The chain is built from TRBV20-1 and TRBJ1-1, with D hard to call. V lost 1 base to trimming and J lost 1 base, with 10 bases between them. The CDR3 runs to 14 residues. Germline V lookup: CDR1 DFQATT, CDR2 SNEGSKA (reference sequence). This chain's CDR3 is CSARGGPANTEAFF. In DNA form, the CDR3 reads TGCAGTGCTAGAGGTGGGCCTGCGAACACTGAAGCTTTCTTT.

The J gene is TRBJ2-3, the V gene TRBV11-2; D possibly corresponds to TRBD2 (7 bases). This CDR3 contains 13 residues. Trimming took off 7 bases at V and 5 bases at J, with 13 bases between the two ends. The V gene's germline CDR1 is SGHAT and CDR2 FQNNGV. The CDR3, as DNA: TGTGCCAGCACCCTAGGGGGGGGAGATACGCAGTATTTT. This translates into CASTLGGGDTQYF.

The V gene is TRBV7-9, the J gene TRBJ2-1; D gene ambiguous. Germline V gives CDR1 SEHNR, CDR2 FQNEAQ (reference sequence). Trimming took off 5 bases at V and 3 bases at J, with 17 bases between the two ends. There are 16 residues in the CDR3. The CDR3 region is CASSPLGVANYNEQFF. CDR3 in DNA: TGTGCCAGCAGCCCCCTTGGGGTAGCTAACTACAATGAGCAGTTCTTC.

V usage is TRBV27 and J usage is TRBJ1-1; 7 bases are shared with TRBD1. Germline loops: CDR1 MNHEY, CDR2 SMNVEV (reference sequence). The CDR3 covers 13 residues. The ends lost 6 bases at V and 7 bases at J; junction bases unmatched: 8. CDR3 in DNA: TGTGCCAGCAGATCCGGGACAGCTTTTGAAGCTTTCTTT. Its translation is CASRSGTAFEAFF.

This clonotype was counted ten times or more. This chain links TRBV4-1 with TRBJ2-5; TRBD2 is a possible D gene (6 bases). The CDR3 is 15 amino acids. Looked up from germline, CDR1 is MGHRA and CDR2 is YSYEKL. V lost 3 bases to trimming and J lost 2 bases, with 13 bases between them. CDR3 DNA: TGCGCCAGCAGCCAGGATCCCGGGGGACAAGAGACCCAGTACTTC. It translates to CASSQDPGGQETQYF.

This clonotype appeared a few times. CDR3 residues: CASFHEGKQYF. The CDR3 DNA follows: TGTGCCAGCTTCCACGAGGGGAAGCAGTACTTC. V gene TRBV18 combines with J gene TRBJ2-7; D may be TRBD1 or TRBD2 (5 bases each). V dropped 7 bases and J dropped 8 bases, with 12 bases sitting between them. This CDR3 has 11 residues. CDR1 KGHSH and CDR2 LQKENI come from the germline V gene.

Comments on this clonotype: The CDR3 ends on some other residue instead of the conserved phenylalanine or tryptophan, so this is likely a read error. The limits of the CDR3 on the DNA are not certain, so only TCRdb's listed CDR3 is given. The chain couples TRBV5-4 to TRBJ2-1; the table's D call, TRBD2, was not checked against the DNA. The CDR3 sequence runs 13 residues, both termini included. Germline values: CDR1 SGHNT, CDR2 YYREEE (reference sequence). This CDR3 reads CASSPETSGRAYL.

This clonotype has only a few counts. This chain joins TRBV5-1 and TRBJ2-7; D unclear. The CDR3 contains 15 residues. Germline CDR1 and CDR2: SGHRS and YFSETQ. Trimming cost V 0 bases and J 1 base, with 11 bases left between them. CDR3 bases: TGCGCCAGCAGCTTGGGGTCGTTTAGTTCCTACGAGCAGTACTTC. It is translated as CASSLGSFSSYEQYF.

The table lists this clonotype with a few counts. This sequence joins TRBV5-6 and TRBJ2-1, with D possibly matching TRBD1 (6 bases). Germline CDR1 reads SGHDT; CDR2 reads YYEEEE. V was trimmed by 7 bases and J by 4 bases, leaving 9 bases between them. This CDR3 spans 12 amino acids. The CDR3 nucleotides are TGTGCCAGCGCGGACAGTTACAATGAGCAGTTCTTC. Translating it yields CASADSYNEQFF.

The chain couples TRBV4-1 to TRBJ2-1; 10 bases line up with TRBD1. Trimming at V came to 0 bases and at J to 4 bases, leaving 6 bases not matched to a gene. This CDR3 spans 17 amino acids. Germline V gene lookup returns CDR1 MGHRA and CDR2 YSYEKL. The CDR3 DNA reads TGCGCCAGCAGCCAAGATAGGGGGACAGGGGTATACAATGAGCAGTTCTTC. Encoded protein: CASSQDRGTGVYNEQFF.

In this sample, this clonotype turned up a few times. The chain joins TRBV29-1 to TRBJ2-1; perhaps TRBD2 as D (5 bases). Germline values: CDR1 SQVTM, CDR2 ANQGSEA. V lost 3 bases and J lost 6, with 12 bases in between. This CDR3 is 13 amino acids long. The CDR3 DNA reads TGCAGCGTTGAGGTAGTGAGCGGCAATGAGCAGTTCTTC. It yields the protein CSVEVVSGNEQFF.

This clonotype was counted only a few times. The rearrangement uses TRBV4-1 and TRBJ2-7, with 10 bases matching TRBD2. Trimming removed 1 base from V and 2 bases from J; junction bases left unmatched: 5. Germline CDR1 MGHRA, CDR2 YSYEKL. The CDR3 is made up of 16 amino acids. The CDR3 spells CASSQVALAGAYEQYF. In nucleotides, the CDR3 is TGCGCCAGCAGCCAAGTGGCCCTAGCGGGGGCCTACGAGCAGTACTTC.

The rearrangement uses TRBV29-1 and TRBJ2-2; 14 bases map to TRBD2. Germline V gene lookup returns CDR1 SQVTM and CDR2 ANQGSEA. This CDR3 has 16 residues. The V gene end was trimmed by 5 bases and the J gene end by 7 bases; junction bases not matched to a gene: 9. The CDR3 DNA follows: TGCAGCGTTACCCGACTAGCGGGAGGGCATGGCGGGGAGCTGTTTTTT. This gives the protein CSVTRLAGGHGGELFF.

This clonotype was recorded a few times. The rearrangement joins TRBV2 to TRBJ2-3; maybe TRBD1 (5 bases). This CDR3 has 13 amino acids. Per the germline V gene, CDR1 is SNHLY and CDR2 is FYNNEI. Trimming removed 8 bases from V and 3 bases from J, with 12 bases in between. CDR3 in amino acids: CASGRAWTDTQYF. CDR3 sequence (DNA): TGTGCCAGCGGCAGGGCTTGGACAGATACGCAGTATTTT. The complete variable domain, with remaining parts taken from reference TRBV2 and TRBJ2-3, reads EPEVTQTPSHQVTQMGQEVILRCVPISNHLYFYWYRQILGQKVEFLVSFYNNEISEKSEIFDDQFSVERPDGSNFTLKIRSTKLEDSAMYFCASGRAWTDTQYFGPGTRLTVL.